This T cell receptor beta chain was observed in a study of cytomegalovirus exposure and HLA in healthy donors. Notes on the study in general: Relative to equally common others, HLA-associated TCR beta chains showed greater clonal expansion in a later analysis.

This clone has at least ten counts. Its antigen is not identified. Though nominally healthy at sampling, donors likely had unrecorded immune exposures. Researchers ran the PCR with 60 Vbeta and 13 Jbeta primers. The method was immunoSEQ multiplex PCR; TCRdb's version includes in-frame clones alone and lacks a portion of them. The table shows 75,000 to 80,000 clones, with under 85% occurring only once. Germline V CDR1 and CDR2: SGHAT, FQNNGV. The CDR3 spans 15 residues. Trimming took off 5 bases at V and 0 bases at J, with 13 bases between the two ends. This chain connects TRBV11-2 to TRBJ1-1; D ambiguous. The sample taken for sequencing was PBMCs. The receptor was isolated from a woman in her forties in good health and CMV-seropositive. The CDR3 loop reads CASSALGGMNTEAFF. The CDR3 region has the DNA TGTGCCAGCAGCGCCCTCGGAGGGATGAACACTGAAGCTTTCTTT.